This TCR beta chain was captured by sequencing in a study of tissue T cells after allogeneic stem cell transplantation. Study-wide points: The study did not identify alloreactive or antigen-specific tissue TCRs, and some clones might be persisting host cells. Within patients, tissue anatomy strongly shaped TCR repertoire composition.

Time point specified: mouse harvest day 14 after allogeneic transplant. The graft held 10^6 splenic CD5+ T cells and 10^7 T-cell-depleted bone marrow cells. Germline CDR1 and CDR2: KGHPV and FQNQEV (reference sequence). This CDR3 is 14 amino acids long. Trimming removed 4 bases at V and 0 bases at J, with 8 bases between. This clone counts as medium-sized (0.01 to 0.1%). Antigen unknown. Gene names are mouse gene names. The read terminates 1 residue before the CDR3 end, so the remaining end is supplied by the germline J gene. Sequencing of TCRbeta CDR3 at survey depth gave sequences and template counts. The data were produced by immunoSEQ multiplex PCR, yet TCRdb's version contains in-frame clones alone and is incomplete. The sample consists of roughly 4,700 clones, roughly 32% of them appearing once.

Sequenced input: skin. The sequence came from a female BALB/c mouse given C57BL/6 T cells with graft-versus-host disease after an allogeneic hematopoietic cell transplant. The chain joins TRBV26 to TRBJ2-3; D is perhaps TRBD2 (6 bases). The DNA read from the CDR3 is TGTGCCAGCAGTCCGGGACTAAGTGCAGAAACGCTGTAT. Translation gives CASSPGLSAETLY. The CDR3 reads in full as CASSPGLSAETLYF.